These T cell receptor beta chains were read from a single sample in a study of identical twins. MiXCR was run by TCRdb on the 5' RACE reads, yielding one entry per CDR3 protein. Of about 500,000 distinct CDR3 sequences in the sample, roughly an eighth are singletons; the top ten hold approximately 0.98%. The same data also contributed to another study, on yellow fever vaccine responses in identical twins.

The specimen sequenced was CD4+ T cells sorted from blood. The receptors stem from a woman in her late teens or twenties in good health. Both conserved end residues are part of each CDR3. The order of the fields is V gene, J gene, CDR3 protein.

v_gene: TRBV7-8
j_gene: TRBJ2-5
CDR3aa: CASSPYEETQYF

v_gene: TRBV7-9
j_gene: TRBJ2-1
CDR3aa: CASSSDVGQFF

v_gene: TRBV12-3/TRBV12-4
j_gene: TRBJ1-5
CDR3aa: CASSLFSSGNQPQHF

v_gene: TRBV10-3
j_gene: TRBJ2-6
CDR3aa: CATSGTGSGANVLTF

v_gene: TRBV3-1
j_gene: TRBJ2-7
CDR3aa: CASSHYGRGKAYEQYF

v_gene: TRBV5-1
j_gene: TRBJ2-3
CDR3aa: CASSYSGRTDTQYF

v_gene: TRBV2
j_gene: TRBJ2-5
CDR3aa: CASRPDQETQYF

v_gene: TRBV25-1
j_gene: TRBJ2-7
CDR3aa: CASSEAGVQYEQYF

v_gene: TRBV5-1
j_gene: TRBJ2-7
CDR3aa: CASSRGTGVSYEQYF

v_gene: TRBV5-1
j_gene: TRBJ2-1
CDR3aa: CASSLGGASSYNEQFF

v_gene: TRBV11-2
j_gene: TRBJ2-6
CDR3aa: CASSLVFRQGSGANVLTF

v_gene: TRBV3-1
j_gene: TRBJ2-6
CDR3aa: CASSSDSGANVLTF

v_gene: TRBV5-1
j_gene: TRBJ2-5
CDR3aa: CASSPTPSGLAVQETQYF

v_gene: TRBV29-1
j_gene: TRBJ2-5
CDR3aa: CSVEDGHRTSGQETQYF

v_gene: TRBV4-3
j_gene: TRBJ2-1
CDR3aa: CASSQGVTLIYNEQFF

v_gene: TRBV20-1
j_gene: TRBJ2-1
CDR3aa: CSARDRVQGKRSYNEQFF

v_gene: TRBV2
j_gene: TRBJ2-3
CDR3aa: CARGTAADTQYF

v_gene: TRBV2
j_gene: TRBJ2-3
CDR3aa: CASSELRATDTQYF

v_gene: TRBV12-3/TRBV12-4
j_gene: TRBJ2-3
CDR3aa: CASSRLAVNTDTQYF

v_gene: TRBV30
j_gene: TRBJ1-3
CDR3aa: CAWSLTGRTGNTIYF

v_gene: TRBV7-2
j_gene: TRBJ1-1
CDR3aa: CASSLVGQGLGTEAFF

v_gene: TRBV28
j_gene: TRBJ2-2
CDR3aa: CASSRRDRDTGELFF

v_gene: TRBV28
j_gene: TRBJ2-7
CDR3aa: CASGQGRYEQYF

v_gene: TRBV20-1
j_gene: TRBJ1-1
CDR3aa: CSPPQTLNTEAFF

v_gene: TRBV27
j_gene: TRBJ2-2
CDR3aa: CASSNRGRSTGELFF

v_gene: TRBV5-1
j_gene: TRBJ2-1
CDR3aa: CASSLASSGGLNEQFF

v_gene: TRBV2
j_gene: TRBJ2-2
CDR3aa: CASRFGDTNTGELFF

v_gene: TRBV20-1
j_gene: TRBJ2-1
CDR3aa: CSARGDFYNEQFF